This TCR beta chain stems from a study of Ad26.COV2.S vaccination and SARS-CoV-2 variants. Study-level background: Participant was drawn from the COV1001 Ad26.COV2.S trial arm. Once, or twice with 56 days between doses, Ad26.COV2.S was given intramuscularly. General study findings and limits: Using TCR breadth and depth analyses may have led to underestimated total T cell responses.

Sample treatment: 19 received Ad26.COV2.S at low or high dose, single or two shots; a few received placebo; per-sample allocation not given. Samples came from day 63 after the first vaccine or placebo injection. The repertoire was sequenced with immunoSEQ multiplex PCR; TCRdb's copy has only in-frame clones and lacks some. In the table there are 350,000 to 500,000 clones, 90% of which are singletons. About this clone itself: Its target is not known.

Germline-derived CDR1 and CDR2 are SGHRS and YFSETQ. Trimming took 4 bases from V and 14 from J; bases not matched to a gene: 11. The CDR3 has 15 amino acids. The chain uses TRBV5-1 and TRBJ2-1; TRBD2 matches 14 bases. This sample comprised peripheral blood, obtained in a trial of Ad26.COV2.S vaccine versus placebo. The TCR originated in a person between 18 and 59 years old who received the Ad26.COV2.S COVID-19 vaccine or a placebo. In DNA form, the CDR3 reads TGCGCCAGCAGCCCGGGGACGGGACTAGCGGGAGATGAGTTCTTC. It specifies CASSPGTGLAGDEFF.